The 17 T cell receptor beta chains below all came from one sample that was sequenced in a study of early T cells in non-severe SARS-CoV-2 infection (dated by TCRdb to about 2021). Library preparation used 5' RACE. Sequenced using a NextSeq 500. TCRdb took the public reads, trimmed them with fastp at Q25, ran MiXCR for clone calling and kept in-frame beta chains. Rows are combined by CDR3 protein, so each entry shows the most common genes and DNA. The sample table holds some 110,000 distinct CDR3 sequences, of which about 16% were seen once. Around a fifth of the sample lies in the top ten. Sequenced: whole blood. The source is an adult who was a healthcare worker with PCR-confirmed SARS-CoV-2 infection or an uninfected control (not recorded which).

This clonotype was recorded a few times. The genes are TRBV7-6 and TRBJ2-7; possible D gene TRBD2, 5 bases. Germline CDR1 reads SGHVS; CDR2 reads FNYEAQ. The CDR3 is 13 residues long. With 1 base removed from V and 1 base from J, the gap between germline ends came to 5 bases. CDR3 in amino acids: CASSLGLSYEQYF. Here the CDR3 DNA reads TGTGCCAGCAGCTTAGGACTATCCTACGAGCAGTACTTC.

Regarding this clonotype: This may arise from a read error, as a much more abundant clone is one base away. For the CDR3, the DNA is TGTGCCAGCAGTTCGGACACGGATAGAAACACCATATATTTT. It yields the protein CASSSDTDRNTIYF. This rearrangement joins TRBV11-2 to TRBJ1-3, with D possibly TRBD1 on 5 matching bases. The CDR3 totals 14 residues. V dropped 6 bases and J dropped 5 bases, with 14 bases sitting between them. The V gene's germline CDR1 is SGHAT and CDR2 FQNNGV.

With regard to this clonotype: The germline gene is not matched at one end of the junction; a read error may be the cause. This chain connects TRBV5-4 to TRBJ2-7, with 7 bases matching TRBD1. The germline gives CDR1 SGHNT, CDR2 YYREEE (reference sequence). The CDR3 has 14 amino acids. The CDR3 nucleotides read TGTGCTAGCAGCCCCTACAGGGGAACCTACGAGCAGTACTTC. It encodes CASSPYRGTYEQYF.

This clonotype was observed a few times. The chain carries TRBV6-1 and TRBJ2-3; D is perhaps TRBD1 (6 bases). This CDR3 region has 14 residues. Trimming cost V 8 bases and J 5 bases, with 17 bases left between them. Germline V lookup: CDR1 MNHNS, CDR2 SASEGT. The chain's CDR3 is CASSRGSTGDTQYF. The CDR3 DNA sequence: TGTGCCAGCTCGAGGGGGTCGACAGGAGATACGCAGTATTTT.

The chain uses TRBV6-1 and TRBJ2-1; D is perhaps TRBD1 or TRBD2 (5 bases each). This CDR3 spans 16 amino acids. Trimming took off 2 bases at V and 3 bases at J, with 14 bases between the two ends. Per germline, CDR1 MNHNS and CDR2 SASEGT. CDR3 sequence (DNA): TGTGCCAGCAGTGAAACAGGTGGGACGGTCTACAATGAGCAGTTCTTC. It encodes CASSETGGTVYNEQFF.

As DNA, the CDR3 is TGTGCCAGCCTCCCCCAGGGGCTGGGCAATCAGCCCCAGCATTTT. Its protein product is CASLPQGLGNQPQHF. The V call is TRBV9, the J call TRBJ1-5; tentative D call: TRBD1 (6 bases). V gave up 7 bases and J gave up 2 bases, with 16 bases separating them. CDR1 SGDLS and CDR2 YYNGEE come from the germline V gene. There are 15 residues in the CDR3.

This chain links TRBV19 with TRBJ2-5, with a tentative D call TRBD2 (5 bases). V was pared by 6 bases and J by 9 bases, with 14 bases between. The germline V gene has CDR1 LNHDA and CDR2 SQIVND (reference sequence). The CDR3 covers 12 residues. The chain's CDR3 is CASRPDRGPQYF. CDR3 in DNA: TGTGCCAGTAGGCCAGACCGGGGTCCCCAGTACTTC.

This clonotype was seen many times. This chain joins TRBV20-1 and TRBJ2-5; maybe TRBD1 (7 bases). The CDR3 covers 15 residues. The germline CDR1 and CDR2 sequences are DFQATT and SNEGSKA (reference sequence). The ends were cut back, 4 bases at V and 1 base at J, with 16 bases in the middle. The CDR3 DNA reads TGCAGTGCTACGCAGGGGGGCCCTCTCCAAGAGACCCAGTACTTC. Translating it yields CSATQGGPLQETQYF.

This clonotype was found a few times. V gene TRBV3-1 combines with J gene TRBJ1-2, with D possibly TRBD1 on 6 matching bases. Germline V CDR1 and CDR2: LGHDT, YNNKEL (reference sequence). The CDR3 spans 13 residues. V was pared by 5 bases and J by 11 bases, with 18 bases between. CDR3 residues: CASSGPGDNLYTF. The CDR3 DNA sequence: TGTGCCAGCAGCGGGCCTGGGGACAATTTATACACCTTC.

The chain links TRBV28 to TRBJ2-3; the match to TRBD2 covers 9 bases. V gave up 4 bases and J gave up 3 bases; unmatched junction bases: 5. Looked up from germline, CDR1 is MDHEN and CDR2 is SYDVKM. The CDR3 is 15 amino acids. The DNA of the CDR3 is TGTGCCAGCAGTTCCCCGAGCGGGGGGACAGATACGCAGTATTTT. Translation: CASSSPSGGTDTQYF.

This clonotype appeared a few times. The gene calls are TRBV29-1 and TRBJ2-7; D is possibly TRBD2 (5 bases). This CDR3 region has 11 residues. Between the trimmed V and J ends, which lost 7 bases and 2 bases, there was a span of 9 bases. The germline CDR1 and CDR2 sequences are SQVTM and ANQGSEA. In nucleotides, the CDR3 is TGCAGCGCCGGGGAGACCTACGAGCAGTACTTC. This codes for CSAGETYEQYF.

This clonotype has ten or more counts. The chain combines TRBV29-1 with TRBJ2-5; D is ambiguous. Germline CDR1 reads SQVTM; CDR2 reads ANQGSEA. The V and J ends lost 4 bases and 5 bases respectively, with 11 bases between them. The CDR3 extends over 12 amino acids. CDR3 in DNA: TGCAGCGTTGTGATCTCTGGGGAGACCCAGTACTTC. Translation: CSVVISGETQYF.

The chain is built from TRBV6-5 and TRBJ1-1, with D possibly matching TRBD1 (5 bases). This CDR3 region has 17 residues. Germline assignment: CDR1 MNHEY and CDR2 SVGAGI. Trimming took 6 bases from V and 2 from J, leaving 22 bases between them. CDR3 in DNA: TGTGCCAGCAGGCCTAAAGGGAGGGGCTGGAGAAACACTGAAGCTTTCTTT. Translating it yields CASRPKGRGWRNTEAFF.

This clonotype was picked up a small number of times. The chain has TRBV12-3 or TRBV12-4 and TRBJ2-3; 13 bases match TRBD2. The CDR3 spans 16 residues. V shed 5 bases, J shed 6 bases, and the junction held 8 bases outside the gene matches. DNA for the CDR3: TGTGCCAGCAGTGTGACTAGCGGGGGGACGGTGGATACGCAGTATTTT. Amino acids: CASSVTSGGTVDTQYF.

J is TRBJ2-7 and V is TRBV27; tentatively, D is TRBD1 or TRBD2 (5 bases each). CDR1 MNHEY and CDR2 SMNVEV come from the germline V gene (reference sequence). V dropped 5 bases and J dropped 4 bases, with 15 bases sitting between them. The CDR3 extends over 14 amino acids. CDR3 nucleotide sequence: TGTGCCAGCAGTCCACCCGGGACCAGATACGAGCAGTACTTC. Translating gives CASSPPGTRYEQYF.

Note on this clonotype: An end of the junction does not agree with germline; a read error may underlie this. The gene calls are TRBV12-3 or TRBV12-4 and TRBJ1-1; TRBD1 aligns across 8 bases. The CDR3 spans 15 residues. Here the CDR3 reads CASRVAGGLNTEAYF. The CDR3 coding sequence is TGTGCCAGCAGGGTGGCAGGGGGCTTGAACACTGAAGCTTACTTT.

This clonotype was counted between two and nine times. V and J are TRBV3-1 and TRBJ1-1; the match to TRBD1 covers 7 bases. The CDR3 spans 13 residues. With V trimmed by 5 bases and J by 2 bases, 2 bases remained unmatched. CDR1 and CDR2 from the germline V gene are LGHDT and YNNKEL (reference sequence). The CDR3 reads CASSGTANTEAFF. The CDR3, as DNA: TGTGCCAGCAGCGGGACAGCAAACACTGAAGCTTTCTTT.